One T cell receptor beta chain is described in this entry. The antigen is undetermined. The data originate from a study of OX40 agonist ivuxolimab in advanced cancers. Study results and limitations: By week 6 at 0.1 to 3.0 mg/kg, blood CD4+ and CD8+ T cells had expanded clonally.

Data came from immunoSEQ multiplex PCR; TCRdb stores just in-frame clones and leaves some out. Of about 23,000 clones detected, around three quarters appear once; the ten largest clones hold about 15%. This TCR was sampled from an adult with an advanced solid tumor such as melanoma, head and neck, liver or kidney cancer. The specimen was CD4+ or CD8+ T cells sorted from blood, collected in a trial of the OX40 agonist ivuxolimab.

The CDR3 loop is CASSQEGTGWTEAFF. Here the CDR3 DNA reads TGCGCCAGCAGCCAAGAGGGGACAGGGTGGACTGAAGCTTTCTTT. The rearrangement links TRBV4-3 to TRBJ1-1; 9 nucleotides line up with TRBD1. The germline CDR1 and CDR2 sequences are LGHNA and YSLEER. V lost 0 bases, J lost 5 bases, and 4 bases stayed unmatched. CDR3 length: 15 residues.